These T cell receptor beta chains were read from a single sample in a study of T cell responses to AZD1222 COVID-19 vaccine. Some clones are missing from TCRdb's copy, which holds only in-frame ones; the method was immunoSEQ multiplex PCR. The sample lists under 300,000 clones, over 90% occurring once. The sequencing here drew on peripheral blood, taken on day 0 of AZD1222 vaccination. All receptors derive from an adult in good health. Each CDR3 is given with its conserved first and last residue. D genes are given only for firm matches. For some rows the clone size is stated as once, few or many, or as a class when expanded; others skip it.

CDR3nt: TGTGCCAGCAGCCCCTCACCTCTGAACACTGAAGCTTTCTTT; CDR3aa: CASSPSPLNTEAFF; abundance: many; d_gene: -; j_gene: TRBJ1-1; v_gene: TRBV7-8
CDR3nt: TGTGCCAGCAGCCGGATCGGGACAGAGCATAATTCACCCCTCCACTTT; CDR3aa: CASSRIGTEHNSPLHF; abundance: -; d_gene: TRBD1; j_gene: TRBJ1-6; v_gene: TRBV5-6
CDR3nt: TGCGCCAGCAAGACATGGGGGGGTGTGTGTGAAAAACTGTTTTTT; CDR3aa: CASKTWGGVCEKLFF; abundance: -; d_gene: -; j_gene: TRBJ1-4; v_gene: TRBV23-1
CDR3nt: TGTGCCAGCAGTTGGAGGGACTATGGCTACACCTTC; CDR3aa: CASSWRDYGYTF; abundance: once; d_gene: -; j_gene: TRBJ1-2; v_gene: TRBV28
CDR3nt: TGTGCCAGCAGCTTAACAGGTGAACAGCCCCAGCATTTT; CDR3aa: CASSLTGEQPQHF; abundance: -; d_gene: -; j_gene: TRBJ1-5; v_gene: TRBV5-7
CDR3nt: TGTGCCAGCAGCCACCCGGGTAGAGACAATGAGCAGTTCTTC; CDR3aa: CASSHPGRDNEQFF; abundance: -; d_gene: -; j_gene: TRBJ2-1; v_gene: TRBV4-2
CDR3nt: TGTGCCAGCAGCTCGGGACCCGGGACTAGATTCTACGAGCAGTACTTC; CDR3aa: CASSSGPGTRFYEQYF; abundance: -; d_gene: TRBD2; j_gene: TRBJ2-7; v_gene: TRBV11-2
CDR3nt: TGTGCCACCCGGGAAGGTCGCGAGCAGTACTTC; CDR3aa: CATREGREQYF; abundance: -; d_gene: -; j_gene: TRBJ2-7; v_gene: TRBV28
CDR3nt: TGTGCCACCACTAAGGGCGCCTACAATGAGCAGTTCTTC; CDR3aa: CATTKGAYNEQFF; abundance: -; d_gene: -; j_gene: TRBJ2-1; v_gene: TRBV15
CDR3nt: TGCGCCAGCAGCACGGGACCCCTGGAGCCCCAGCATTTT; CDR3aa: CASSTGPLEPQHF; abundance: once; d_gene: -; j_gene: TRBJ1-5; v_gene: TRBV5-1
CDR3nt: TGTGCCAGCAGCTTGGAACTAGCATCCTACGAGCAGTACTTC; CDR3aa: CASSLELASYEQYF; abundance: -; d_gene: -; j_gene: TRBJ2-7; v_gene: TRBV5-5
CDR3nt: TGTGCCAGCAGCCCTTTGGGAGGGGCGGTCGGGGAGCAGTTCTTC; CDR3aa: CASSPLGGAVGEQFF; abundance: -; d_gene: TRBD2; j_gene: TRBJ2-1; v_gene: TRBV11-2
CDR3nt: TGTGCCACCAGCAGGACCGGGACTAATTTGGTCAATGAGCAGTTCTTC; CDR3aa: CATSRTGTNLVNEQFF; abundance: -; d_gene: TRBD2; j_gene: TRBJ2-1; v_gene: TRBV15
CDR3nt: TGTGCCAGCAGCCCGGGGGGGGCAGGGGGTTACAATGAGCAGTTCTTC; CDR3aa: CASSPGGAGGYNEQFF; abundance: few; d_gene: -; j_gene: TRBJ2-1; v_gene: TRBV5-4
CDR3nt: TGTGCCAGCAGCCTACAGGGGGGAAATTCACCCCTCCACTTT; CDR3aa: CASSLQGGNSPLHF; abundance: -; d_gene: TRBD1; j_gene: TRBJ1-6; v_gene: TRBV7-6
CDR3nt: TGTGCCAGTGCTGACAGGGGGACCCCTGGGGCCAACGTCCTGACTTTC; CDR3aa: CASADRGTPGANVLTF; abundance: -; d_gene: TRBD1; j_gene: TRBJ2-6; v_gene: TRBV19
CDR3nt: TGTGCCACCAGCAGAGAACTCGGACAGGAGAATGAAAAACTGTTTTTT; CDR3aa: CATSRELGQENEKLFF; abundance: -; d_gene: TRBD1; j_gene: TRBJ1-4; v_gene: TRBV15
CDR3nt: TGTGCCAGCAGCCCGGGACGGAGCTCCTACGAGCAGTACTTC; CDR3aa: CASSPGRSSYEQYF; abundance: -; d_gene: -; j_gene: TRBJ2-7; v_gene: TRBV5-5
CDR3nt: TGCGCCAGCAGCCTCCAGGGTATTACCTACGAGCAGTACTTC; CDR3aa: CASSLQGITYEQYF; abundance: -; d_gene: -; j_gene: TRBJ2-7; v_gene: TRBV5-1
CDR3nt: TGCGCCAGCAGCCCCGGATACTCTGGGGCCAACGTCCTGACTTTC; CDR3aa: CASSPGYSGANVLTF; abundance: -; d_gene: -; j_gene: TRBJ2-6; v_gene: TRBV4-1
CDR3nt: TGTGCCAGCAGCTTGGGGTGGAATAGCAATCAGCCCCAGCATTTT; CDR3aa: CASSLGWNSNQPQHF; abundance: once; d_gene: -; j_gene: TRBJ1-5; v_gene: TRBV5-6
CDR3nt: TGTGCCAGCAGTACAGGGGGAGGAATTCAGCCCCAGCATTTT; CDR3aa: CASSTGGGIQPQHF; abundance: -; d_gene: TRBD1; j_gene: TRBJ1-5; v_gene: TRBV28
CDR3nt: TGTGCCAGCTCACCGACAGGGGACGAGCAGTACTTC; CDR3aa: CASSPTGDEQYF; abundance: -; d_gene: TRBD1; j_gene: TRBJ2-7; v_gene: TRBV18
CDR3nt: TGTGCCAGTAGTATTAACCGGGACAGGGCTGGGGCCAACGTCCTGACTTTC; CDR3aa: CASSINRDRAGANVLTF; abundance: -; d_gene: TRBD1; j_gene: TRBJ2-6; v_gene: TRBV19
CDR3nt: TGTGCCAGCAGCGTAGGACTAGCGGGAGATTTTGAGACCCAGTACTTC; CDR3aa: CASSVGLAGDFETQYF; abundance: -; d_gene: TRBD2; j_gene: TRBJ2-5; v_gene: TRBV9
CDR3nt: TGTGCCAGCAGTGCCCGCCCTAGCACAGATACGCAGTATTTT; CDR3aa: CASSARPSTDTQYF; abundance: -; d_gene: -; j_gene: TRBJ2-3; v_gene: TRBV6-4
CDR3nt: TGTGCCAGTAGTCATCCATCACAGGGGATCGATACGCAGTATTTT; CDR3aa: CASSHPSQGIDTQYF; abundance: -; d_gene: TRBD1; j_gene: TRBJ2-3; v_gene: TRBV19
CDR3nt: TGTGCCAGCAGCTGGGTTGGCGGGGGGAACACCGGGGAGCTGTTTTTT; CDR3aa: CASSWVGGGNTGELFF; abundance: -; d_gene: TRBD2; j_gene: TRBJ2-2; v_gene: TRBV7-6
CDR3nt: TGTGCCACGAGGCAGGACTCCTACGAGCAGTACTTC; CDR3aa: CATRQDSYEQYF; abundance: -; d_gene: -; j_gene: TRBJ2-7; v_gene: TRBV15
CDR3nt: TGTGCCAGCAGCTTTTCCGGGACAGGGGGGTACGAGCAGTACTTC; CDR3aa: CASSFSGTGGYEQYF; abundance: -; d_gene: TRBD1; j_gene: TRBJ2-7; v_gene: TRBV7-2
CDR3nt: TGCGCCAGCAGCTTACAGGGACGCGAGCAGTACTTC; CDR3aa: CASSLQGREQYF; abundance: -; d_gene: -; j_gene: TRBJ2-7; v_gene: TRBV5-1
CDR3nt: TGTGCCAGCAGTTTCCCCAGCTCCTACAATGAGCAGTTCTTC; CDR3aa: CASSFPSSYNEQFF; abundance: -; d_gene: -; j_gene: TRBJ2-1; v_gene: TRBV28
CDR3nt: TGTGCCAGCAGCCCGACAGCTACTCGAGCGGGGGGGCGGGAGACCCAGTACTTC; CDR3aa: CASSPTATRAGGRETQYF; abundance: -; d_gene: TRBD2; j_gene: TRBJ2-5; v_gene: TRBV2
CDR3nt: TGCAGCGTTGGTTGGCGGGTAAGACCATACAATGAGCAGTTCTTC; CDR3aa: CSVGWRVRPYNEQFF; abundance: -; d_gene: -; j_gene: TRBJ2-1; v_gene: TRBV29-1
CDR3nt: TGTGCCAGCAGTTACTCGTGGAGATACGAGCAGTACTTC; CDR3aa: CASSYSWRYEQYF; abundance: -; d_gene: -; j_gene: TRBJ2-7; v_gene: TRBV6-2/TRBV6-3
CDR3nt: TGTGCCAGCAGTCCAGGACAGTTTTCCTCTGGGGCCAACGTCCTGACTTTC; CDR3aa: CASSPGQFSSGANVLTF; abundance: -; d_gene: -; j_gene: TRBJ2-6; v_gene: TRBV2
CDR3nt: TGTGCCAGCAGCCCCGCGAGCGGCCAAAGGAATTCACCCCTCCACTTT; CDR3aa: CASSPASGQRNSPLHF; abundance: -; d_gene: -; j_gene: TRBJ1-6; v_gene: TRBV5-8
CDR3nt: TGTGCCAGCAGTTTACCCGACAGCTATCAGCCCCAGCATTTT; CDR3aa: CASSLPDSYQPQHF; abundance: -; d_gene: -; j_gene: TRBJ1-5; v_gene: TRBV28
CDR3nt: TGTGCCAGCAGCCAAGAATTAGGAGCGAAGGACGAGCAGTACTTC; CDR3aa: CASSQELGAKDEQYF; abundance: few; d_gene: -; j_gene: TRBJ2-7; v_gene: TRBV3-1/TRBV3-2
CDR3nt: TGTGCCAGCAGTGAGGGGCCGCAGGGACTGGGCGAGCAGTACTTC; CDR3aa: CASSEGPQGLGEQYF; abundance: -; d_gene: -; j_gene: TRBJ2-7; v_gene: TRBV2
CDR3nt: TGTGCCAGCAGTTACTCACTGGAGCGGGAGATCTACAATGAGCAGTTCTTC; CDR3aa: CASSYSLEREIYNEQFF; abundance: -; d_gene: TRBD2; j_gene: TRBJ2-1; v_gene: TRBV6-2/TRBV6-3
CDR3nt: TGTGCCAGCAGTAAGGGGACTAGCGGGGGGGCCCCAGATACGCAGTATTTT; CDR3aa: CASSKGTSGGAPDTQYF; abundance: -; d_gene: TRBD2; j_gene: TRBJ2-3; v_gene: TRBV5-4
CDR3nt: TGTGCCACCAGTGACGGAAGAAGCAATCAGCCCCAGCATTTT; CDR3aa: CATSDGRSNQPQHF; abundance: -; d_gene: -; j_gene: TRBJ1-5; v_gene: TRBV24-1
CDR3nt: TGTGCCAGTAGTATTCAGGGATTCGCCAAAAACATTCAGTACTTC; CDR3aa: CASSIQGFAKNIQYF; abundance: -; d_gene: -; j_gene: TRBJ2-4; v_gene: TRBV19
CDR3nt: TGTGCCAGCAGTGAAGGGGGCAGGTATTTTTTTGGCTACACCTTC; CDR3aa: CASSEGGRYFFGYTF; abundance: -; d_gene: -; j_gene: TRBJ1-2; v_gene: TRBV6-1
CDR3nt: TGTGCCAGCAGTTTAGCGAGGAATATAGCTTTCTTT; CDR3aa: CASSLARNIAFF; abundance: -; d_gene: -; j_gene: TRBJ1-1; v_gene: TRBV28
CDR3nt: TGTGCCAGCAGCTTGATATCCGGCACAGATACGCAGTATTTT; CDR3aa: CASSLISGTDTQYF; abundance: -; d_gene: -; j_gene: TRBJ2-3; v_gene: TRBV5-8
CDR3nt: TGCGCCAGCAGCCAAGATGTGGCTAGCGGGACGGCGATCCAGTACGAGCAGTACTTC; CDR3aa: CASSQDVASGTAIQYEQYF; abundance: -; d_gene: TRBD2; j_gene: TRBJ2-7; v_gene: TRBV4-1
CDR3nt: TGTGCCAGCAGCCCCCGGGCGAAGGGGCTAGAAGCCAAAAACATTCAGTACTTC; CDR3aa: CASSPRAKGLEAKNIQYF; abundance: -; d_gene: -; j_gene: TRBJ2-4; v_gene: TRBV11-2
CDR3nt: TGTGCCAGCGGAATGTCCGGGACAGGGTTCCACGAGCAGTACTTC; CDR3aa: CASGMSGTGFHEQYF; abundance: -; d_gene: TRBD1; j_gene: TRBJ2-7; v_gene: TRBV2